The sample holds a few counts of the clone carrying this T cell receptor (beta chain). Its specificity is unknown. This sample is part of a study of T cell repertoires in cytomegalovirus infection. Looking at the study overall: The authors used CMV epitopes that were HLA-C-restricted (recently identified) and HLA-B-restricted (well studied). Evidence of both CMV infection and a matching HLA type came from public TCR beta signatures.

The study, taken as a whole, reports: Carriers of CMV and the relevant HLA type were discriminated by public TCR beta frequency. CMV-specific TCR beta clonotypes restricted by HLA-C dominated the ex vivo response.

CDR1 is LNHDA and CDR2 is SQIVND in the germline V gene (reference sequence). There are 18 residues in the CDR3. V lost 3 bases and J 0 bases, leaving 18 bases between the germline ends. TCRdb processed the reads anew with MiXCR; each CDR3 protein has one entry. Of approximately 120,000 distinct CDR3 sequences detected, approximately 30% appear once; the ten largest clones hold 45% to 65%. Here the sequenced sample was CD8+ T cells from cultured PBMCs, taken from culture after CMV antigen stimulation. The chain has TRBV19 and TRBJ1-3; no definite D call. The TCR originated in a human donor in good health (CMV status not recorded). Some clones in this sample may be carry-over from other donors' samples. CDR3 nucleotides: TGTGCCAGTAGTATGGCAGGACTTATCACCACCTCTGGAAACACCATATATTTT. Translated, it gives CASSMAGLITTSGNTIYF.